These T cell receptor beta chains were read from a single sample in a study of CD8 T cells in ankylosing spondylitis. TCRdb itself ran the 5' RACE reads through MiXCR, one entry per CDR3 protein. The sample lists about 800,000 distinct CDR3 sequences, about 12% occurring once. What was sequenced was blood, either unsorted or a sorted T cell fraction (not recorded which). These receptors all stem from a male donor with ankylosing spondylitis. The conserved cysteine and the conserved F or W are not part of the CDR3 here.

V gene: TRBV5-1; J gene: TRBJ1-5; CDR3 protein: ASSSGTGQENQPQH
V gene: TRBV18; J gene: TRBJ1-1; CDR3 protein: ASSPGTGPRRAEAF
V gene: TRBV29-1; J gene: TRBJ2-7; CDR3 protein: SVDPGQDEQY
V gene: TRBV5-5; J gene: TRBJ2-1; CDR3 protein: ASSLGGSGYNEQF
V gene: TRBV7-6; J gene: TRBJ2-3; CDR3 protein: ASSVNSGRTDTQY
V gene: TRBV12-3/TRBV12-4; J gene: TRBJ1-2; CDR3 protein: ASSFRSPGASYT
V gene: TRBV2; J gene: TRBJ2-6; CDR3 protein: ASSGVKGLANVLT
V gene: TRBV4-2; J gene: TRBJ1-6; CDR3 protein: ASSQDIRANLH
V gene: TRBV20-1; J gene: TRBJ2-2; CDR3 protein: SAKTGFTGELF
V gene: TRBV5-1; J gene: TRBJ2-5; CDR3 protein: ASSISPQVYGTQY
V gene: TRBV10-3; J gene: TRBJ2-1; CDR3 protein: AINDGRYNEQF
V gene: TRBV4-2; J gene: TRBJ2-2; CDR3 protein: ASSHTALTGELF
V gene: TRBV28; J gene: TRBJ1-3; CDR3 protein: ASSLEQGRYGNTIY
V gene: TRBV6-5; J gene: TRBJ2-5; CDR3 protein: ASSSQGDETQY
V gene: TRBV6-1; J gene: TRBJ1-4; CDR3 protein: ASRGILETNEKLF
V gene: TRBV20-1; J gene: TRBJ2-2; CDR3 protein: SARNSGSIGELF
V gene: TRBV12-3/TRBV12-4; J gene: TRBJ1-1; CDR3 protein: ASSLLGQAF
V gene: TRBV7-8; J gene: TRBJ1-1; CDR3 protein: ASSHRQVGTEAF
V gene: TRBV24-1; J gene: TRBJ1-1; CDR3 protein: AAGRVTEAF
V gene: TRBV14; J gene: TRBJ1-2; CDR3 protein: ASSRRQYYGYT
V gene: TRBV18; J gene: TRBJ2-1; CDR3 protein: ASSQPGSYNEQF
V gene: TRBV20-1; J gene: TRBJ1-3; CDR3 protein: SAEHRGNGNTIY
V gene: TRBV27; J gene: TRBJ2-7; CDR3 protein: ASSAGGHYEQY
V gene: TRBV7-6; J gene: TRBJ2-1; CDR3 protein: ASSLGASGRPYNEQF
V gene: TRBV20-1; J gene: TRBJ2-5; CDR3 protein: SARVEGWTKETQY
V gene: TRBV29-1; J gene: TRBJ2-7; CDR3 protein: SVLSLRGTSYEQY
V gene: TRBV20-1; J gene: TRBJ2-2; CDR3 protein: SAKGQGPPLTTGELF
V gene: TRBV7-6; J gene: TRBJ2-1; CDR3 protein: ASSLGLAGSSYNEQF
V gene: TRBV28; J gene: TRBJ2-3; CDR3 protein: ASRTLQGSSTDTQY
V gene: TRBV4-1; J gene: TRBJ2-2; CDR3 protein: ASSPLAGATGELF
V gene: TRBV6-2/TRBV6-3; J gene: TRBJ1-1; CDR3 protein: ASIHSVSTEAF
V gene: TRBV6-5; J gene: TRBJ2-7; CDR3 protein: ASSYTSTGGGYEQY
V gene: TRBV5-1; J gene: TRBJ2-3; CDR3 protein: ASSLTSGSRGTDTQY
V gene: TRBV6-6; J gene: TRBJ2-7; CDR3 protein: ASSYSMGYEQY
V gene: TRBV7-2; J gene: TRBJ2-1; CDR3 protein: ASSINRGSYNEQF
V gene: TRBV20-1; J gene: TRBJ2-7; CDR3 protein: SARQAVSYEQY
V gene: TRBV30; J gene: TRBJ1-6; CDR3 protein: AWRPRTGLNSPLH
V gene: TRBV20-1; J gene: TRBJ2-1; CDR3 protein: SARPPRYGGTYNEQF
V gene: TRBV7-8; J gene: TRBJ2-7; CDR3 protein: ASSLTSGGSYEQY
V gene: TRBV7-9; J gene: TRBJ2-7; CDR3 protein: ASSMRLAVYEQY
V gene: TRBV5-1; J gene: TRBJ2-7; CDR3 protein: ASSSGIYEQY
V gene: TRBV20-1; J gene: TRBJ2-6; CDR3 protein: SAPLPGRLNSGANVLT
V gene: TRBV5-1; J gene: TRBJ2-7; CDR3 protein: ASSFGTADNTYEQY
V gene: TRBV20-1; J gene: TRBJ2-3; CDR3 protein: SASLYGRTGQGPDTQY
V gene: TRBV20-1; J gene: TRBJ1-2; CDR3 protein: SASGQGGPNYGYT
V gene: TRBV7-9; J gene: TRBJ1-3; CDR3 protein: ASRAPGHSSSGNTIY
V gene: TRBV10-1; J gene: TRBJ1-2; CDR3 protein: ATQSAAGYGYT
V gene: TRBV12-3/TRBV12-4; J gene: TRBJ1-5; CDR3 protein: ASSLTGRDQPQH
V gene: TRBV7-8; J gene: TRBJ2-1; CDR3 protein: ASSLAQGGLGEQF
V gene: TRBV5-1; J gene: TRBJ2-6; CDR3 protein: ASRKLDSGANVLT
V gene: TRBV29-1; J gene: TRBJ1-1; CDR3 protein: SVVARDRGTEAF
V gene: TRBV6-2/TRBV6-3; J gene: TRBJ2-1; CDR3 protein: ATRALAGFFNEQF
V gene: TRBV15; J gene: TRBJ2-1; CDR3 protein: ATSRTGTGLCNEQF
V gene: TRBV20-1; J gene: TRBJ1-1; CDR3 protein: SARDGGPEDTEAF
V gene: TRBV18; J gene: TRBJ2-7; CDR3 protein: ASSPRAPPEQY
V gene: TRBV29-1; J gene: TRBJ2-5; CDR3 protein: SSGYRGTQETQY